These 23 T cell receptor beta chains came from one sample sequenced in a study of T cell responses to AZD1222 COVID-19 vaccine. Clones were read by immunoSEQ multiplex PCR, and TCRdb kept only the in-frame ones, dropping some. The sample holds over 120,000 clones, 80% to 90% seen once. This sample comprised peripheral blood, obtained on day 0 of AZD1222 vaccination. These receptors all stem from an adult in good health.

The chain has TRBV27 and TRBJ1-2; no reliable D call. This CDR3 is built from 15 residues. CDR1 and CDR2 from the germline V gene are MNHEY and SMNVEV (reference sequence). Trimming stripped 7 bases from V and 4 bases from J, with 19 bases between. CDR3 region: CASTQIPRNGYGYTF. The CDR3 nucleotides are TGTGCCAGCACCCAGATCCCAAGGAACGGCTATGGCTACACCTTC.

This clone has just a few counts. The chain combines TRBV6-2 or TRBV6-3 with TRBJ2-1; the match to TRBD1 covers 9 bases. With V trimmed by 6 bases and J by 7 bases, 10 bases remained unmatched. CDR3 length: 15 amino acids. Germline-derived CDR1 and CDR2 are MNHEY and SVGEGT. In DNA form, the CDR3 reads TGTGCCAGCAGCCGCACGGGACAGGGCATTAATGAGCAGTTCTTC. It yields the protein CASSRTGQGINEQFF.

In the case of this clone: Its ends do not fully match the called genes, so a read error is possible. The chain combines TRBV6-5 with TRBJ1-2; possible D gene TRBD1, 5 bases. The CDR3 loop spans 11 amino acids. Germline CDR1 reads MNHEY; CDR2 reads SVGAGI. CDR3 sequence: CASSYSGTEGF. CDR3 bases: TGTGCCAGCAGTTACTCCGGGACGGAGGGCTTC.

The V gene is TRBV4-1, the J gene TRBJ2-3; weak D call: TRBD2 (6 bases). Looked up from germline, CDR1 is MGHRA and CDR2 is YSYEKL. This CDR3 spans 15 amino acids. Trimming took 1 base from V and 7 from J, leaving 15 bases between them. CDR3 sequence (DNA): TGCGCCAGCAGCCAAGGCGGCCTGGCGGGGAATACGCAGTATTTT. Translated: CASSQGGLAGNTQYF.

V and J are TRBV6-1 and TRBJ1-5; tentatively, D is TRBD1 (6 bases). The CDR3 is made up of 17 amino acids. V lost 3 bases and J lost 8, with 23 bases in between. Germline CDR1 reads MNHNS; CDR2 reads SASEGT. CDR3 nucleotides: TGTGCCAGCAGTGACGAAGGCAGGGGATTACGGGGAGAGCCCCAGCATTTT. As protein: CASSDEGRGLRGEPQHF.

The rearrangement joins TRBV7-2 to TRBJ2-2; no reliable D call. This CDR3 is built from 15 residues. Germline CDR1 reads SGHTA; CDR2 reads FQGNSA. Trimming shortened V by 1 base and J by 7 bases, and 13 bases separated the two germline ends. CDR3 nucleotides: TGTGCCAGCAGCTTAGTCTCCCCATCATACGGGGAGCTGTTTTTT. This translates into CASSLVSPSYGELFF. The whole variable domain, filled in from reference TRBV7-2 and TRBJ2-2, reads GAGVSQSPSNKVTEKGKDVELRCDPISGHTALYWYRQSLGQGLEFLIYFQGNSAPDKSGLPSDRFSAERTGGSVSTLTIQRTQQEDSAVYLCASSLVSPSYGELFFGEGSRLTVL.

The V gene is TRBV18, the J gene TRBJ1-2, with 7 bases matching TRBD1. Trimming removed 3 bases from V and 5 bases from J; junction bases left unmatched: 3. This CDR3 contains 13 residues. Germline V CDR1 and CDR2: KGHSH, LQKENI. As DNA, the CDR3 is TGTGCCAGCTCACCGGACAGGCGGTATGGCTACACCTTC. This sequence encodes CASSPDRRYGYTF. Complete variable domain (other parts from reference TRBV18 and TRBJ1-2): NAGVMQNPRHLVRRRGQEARLRCSPMKGHSHVYWYRQLPEEGLKFMVYLQKENIIDESGMPKERFSAEFPKEGPSILRIQQVVRGDSAAYFCASSPDRRYGYTFGSGTRLTVV.

The chain is built from TRBV5-1 and TRBJ1-1; no definite D call. This CDR3 contains 13 residues. Germline V gives CDR1 SGHRS, CDR2 YFSETQ. V lost 0 bases and J 5 bases, leaving 8 bases between the germline ends. CDR3 sequence reads: CASSLVVGTEAFF. The DNA for the CDR3 is TGCGCCAGCAGCTTGGTCGTGGGTACTGAAGCTTTCTTT.

The chain is built from TRBV2 and TRBJ1-6, with 9 bases lining up with TRBD1. The CDR3 runs 18 residues. Germline values: CDR1 SNHLY, CDR2 FYNNEI. J was trimmed by 9 bases and V by 2 bases; bases with no gene match: 14. The CDR3 sequence is CASSEIDRGQGLSSPLHF. CDR3 coding DNA: TGTGCCAGCAGTGAAATAGACAGGGGACAGGGTCTCAGTTCACCCCTCCACTTT.

The chain carries TRBV7-2 and TRBJ1-5; D uncertain. V was clipped by 5 bases and J by 7 bases, with 12 bases between them. In germline, CDR1 is SGHTA, CDR2 FQGNSA. The CDR3 is 13 amino acids. The DNA of the CDR3 is TGTGCCAGCAGCCCACAAAGGGAGCAGCCCCAGCATTTT. Amino acid sequence: CASSPQREQPQHF.

The DNA of the CDR3 is TGTGCCAGCAGTGAGGGGTCCGGGAGCACTGAAGCTTTCTTT. Translated, it gives CASSEGSGSTEAFF. The gene calls are TRBV2 and TRBJ1-1; D is uncertain. This CDR3 has 14 residues. V was trimmed by 3 bases and J by 4 bases, leaving 12 bases between them. Germline V CDR1 and CDR2: SNHLY, FYNNEI.

This sequence joins TRBV21-1 and TRBJ2-7; TRBD1, the D gene given by the table, was not confirmed from the DNA. TRBV21-1 is reported as a pseudogene. The CDR3 consists of 16 residues. CDR3 protein: CASSKAQACSSYEQYF. The CDR3 DNA sequence: TGTGCCAGCAGCAAAGCGCAGGCTTGCAGCTCCTACGAGCAGTACTTC.

The chain is built from TRBV7-2 and TRBJ1-2, with D tentatively TRBD1 (5 bases). The CDR3 loop spans 14 amino acids. Germline values: CDR1 SGHTA, CDR2 FQGNSA. V was pared by 3 bases and J by 5 bases, with 13 bases between. The CDR3 bases are TGTGCCAGCAGCTTGGGGACGGTATTTTATGGCTACACCTTC. Its protein is CASSLGTVFYGYTF.

This clone occurred a few times. The gene calls are TRBV6-5 and TRBJ2-7, with D tentatively TRBD2 (6 bases). The V end was cut by 5 bases, the J end by 1 base, with 12 bases between. CDR3 size: 14 residues. Germline V CDR1 and CDR2: MNHEY, SVGAGI. The DNA of the CDR3 is TGTGCCAGCAGTAGCCGGGACTGGTCCTACGAGCAGTACTTC. It specifies CASSSRDWSYEQYF.

The chain carries TRBV2 and TRBJ1-1, with 10 bases lining up with TRBD1. Per germline, CDR1 SNHLY and CDR2 FYNNEI. The J segment lost 4 bases and the V segment lost 10 bases, leaving 9 bases of the junction unmatched. The CDR3 has 14 residues. The chain's CDR3 is CATPRDRGLTEAFF. The DNA of the CDR3 is TGTGCCACCCCCCGGGACAGGGGACTCACTGAAGCTTTCTTT.

This clone occurred once. The V gene is TRBV29-1, the J gene TRBJ2-3; D is uncertain. Germline loops: CDR1 SQVTM, CDR2 ANQGSEA. V lost 4 bases, J lost 1 base, and 6 bases lay in between. This CDR3 comprises 12 residues. The CDR3 nucleotides are TGCAGCGTTGCCGTGGGCACAGATACGCAGTATTTT. Translating it yields CSVAVGTDTQYF.

The J gene is TRBJ1-1, the V gene TRBV3-1 (or the pseudogene TRBV3-2); D is ambiguous. Looked up from germline, CDR1 is LGHDT and CDR2 is YNNKEL (reference sequence). Between the trimmed V and J ends, which lost 4 bases and 6 bases, there was a span of 12 bases. CDR3 length: 13 amino acids. In DNA, the CDR3 is TGTGCCAGCAGCCGAGGAGCAACCCCTGAAGCTTTCTTT. Its protein is CASSRGATPEAFF.

There are a few counts of this clone. V is TRBV28 and J is TRBJ2-7, with 8 bases lining up with TRBD1. The CDR3 has 15 residues. Per the germline V gene, CDR1 is MDHEN and CDR2 is SYDVKM. The ends lost 1 base at V and 6 bases at J; junction bases unmatched: 8. CDR3 loop: CASSLSLATGAEQYF. CDR3 DNA sequence: TGTGCCAGCAGTTTATCGTTGGCGACAGGGGCCGAGCAGTACTTC.

The chain's CDR3 is CASSPASDASNQPQHF. The DNA for the CDR3 is TGTGCCAGCAGCCCAGCTTCGGACGCTAGCAATCAGCCCCAGCATTTT. This chain links TRBV3-1 (or the pseudogene TRBV3-2) with TRBJ1-5; no definite D call. Between the trimmed V and J ends, which lost 4 bases and 0 bases, there was a span of 13 bases. Germline CDR1 and CDR2: LGHDT and YNNKEL (reference sequence). This CDR3 spans 16 amino acids.

The J gene is TRBJ2-7, the V gene TRBV5-1; TRBD1 matches 9 bases. The trim removed 0 bases at V and 2 bases at J, leaving 6 bases unmatched. Germline-derived CDR1 and CDR2 are SGHRS and YFSETQ. The CDR3 contains 16 residues. The CDR3 protein is CASSLAFGTGTYEQYF. The CDR3, as DNA: TGCGCCAGCAGCTTGGCCTTTGGGACAGGGACCTACGAGCAGTACTTC.

V gene TRBV11-2 combines with J gene TRBJ1-1; a weak D match, TRBD1 (5 bases). The CDR3 runs 13 residues. Germline V gene data show CDR1 as SGHAT and CDR2 as FQNNGV. Trimming took 5 bases from V and 1 from J, leaving 8 bases between them. The DNA for the CDR3 is TGTGCCAGCAGCAGCGACAGGAACACTGAAGCTTTCTTT. Its translation is CASSSDRNTEAFF.

This rearrangement joins TRBV27 to TRBJ1-4, with D hard to call. Trimming removed 3 bases at V and 8 bases at J, with 7 bases between. Germline V lookup: CDR1 MNHEY, CDR2 SMNVEV (reference sequence). This CDR3 is built from 12 residues. CDR3 sequence (DNA): TGTGCCAGCAGTTTTCCGGGGGAAAAACTGTTTTTT. Its translation is CASSFPGEKLFF.

The chain uses TRBV7-2 and TRBJ2-3; 11 nucleotides line up with TRBD2. V gave up 1 base and J gave up 6 bases; unmatched junction bases: 9. The length of the CDR3 is 17 residues. Per germline, CDR1 SGHTA and CDR2 FQGNSA. The CDR3 loop is CASSLDLAGGRRDTQYF. DNA for the CDR3: TGTGCCAGCAGCTTAGACCTAGCGGGAGGACGTCGGGATACGCAGTATTTT. Supplemented by reference TRBV7-2 and TRBJ2-3, the full variable domain reads GAGVSQSPSNKVTEKGKDVELRCDPISGHTALYWYRQSLGQGLEFLIYFQGNSAPDKSGLPSDRFSAERTGGSVSTLTIQRTQQEDSAVYLCASSLDLAGGRRDTQYFGPGTRLTVL.